The rows below give T cell receptor beta chains drawn from one sample of a study of CD8+CD57+ T cells in acquired aplastic anemia. TCRdb ran MiXCR on the reads and lists one entry per CDR3 protein. The data show about 200,000 distinct CDR3 sequences, approximately 35% seen once. Sequencing was carried out using sorted CD4+, CD8+, or CD8+CD57+ T cells (not recorded which) from PBMCs. All receptors come from a human donor in good health, serving as a control. CDR3s include the opening cysteine and the closing phenylalanine or tryptophan. The D gene is left open where the match is weak. Clone size is stated in some rows and not others, as once, few, many or a class when expanded.

v_gene: TRBV20-1
abundance: many
j_gene: TRBJ2-1
d_gene: TRBD1
CDR3aa: CSAGQGASNEQFF
CDR3nt: TGCAGTGCTGGACAGGGGGCGAGCAATGAGCAGTTCTTC

v_gene: TRBV5-6
abundance: NA
j_gene: TRBJ1-2
d_gene: NA
CDR3aa: CTSSLEQERTNTF
CDR3nt: TGCACCAGCAGCTTGGAACAGGAACGTACCAACACCTTC

v_gene: TRBV2
abundance: NA
j_gene: TRBJ1-4
d_gene: NA
CDR3aa: CASSEDSSAVSEKLFF
CDR3nt: TGTGCCAGCAGTGAAGACTCATCCGCCGTTAGTGAAAAACTGTTTTTT

v_gene: TRBV19
abundance: NA
j_gene: TRBJ1-6
d_gene: TRBD1
CDR3aa: CARAMDRGPSYNSPLHF
CDR3nt: TGTGCTAGAGCGATGGACAGGGGGCCCTCCTATAATTCACCCCTCCACTTT

v_gene: TRBV7-8
abundance: many
j_gene: TRBJ2-7
d_gene: TRBD2
CDR3aa: CASSRSLAGGSSYEQYF
CDR3nt: TGTGCCAGCAGCCGATCATTAGCGGGGGGGAGCTCCTACGAGCAGTACTTC

v_gene: TRBV6-1
abundance: many
j_gene: TRBJ1-5
d_gene: TRBD1
CDR3aa: CASSPQGQGNQPQHF
CDR3nt: TGTGCCAGCAGTCCGCAGGGACAGGGAAATCAGCCCCAGCATTTT

v_gene: TRBV20-1
abundance: NA
j_gene: TRBJ1-1
d_gene: NA
CDR3aa: CSARREMDTEAFF
CDR3nt: TGCAGTGCTCGGAGGGAAATGGACACTGAAGCTTTCTTT

v_gene: TRBV5-6
abundance: NA
j_gene: TRBJ2-6
d_gene: NA
CDR3aa: CASSLVQQISGANVLTF
CDR3nt: TGTGCCAGCAGCTTGGTACAGCAAATCTCTGGGGCCAACGTCCTGACTTTC

v_gene: TRBV6-1
abundance: few
j_gene: TRBJ2-1
d_gene: NA
CDR3aa: CASTQLYGLAGEQFF
CDR3nt: TGTGCCAGCACCCAACTCTACGGGCTTGCGGGAGAGCAGTTCTTC

v_gene: TRBV5-1
abundance: many
j_gene: TRBJ1-2
d_gene: NA
CDR3aa: CASSLGSFQGGYTF
CDR3nt: TGCGCCAGCAGCTTGGGCTCCTTCCAAGGGGGCTACACCTTC

v_gene: TRBV4-1
abundance: many
j_gene: TRBJ1-3
d_gene: NA
CDR3aa: CASSFQGFGNTIYF
CDR3nt: TGCGCCAGCAGCTTCCAGGGCTTTGGAAACACCATATATTTT

v_gene: TRBV7-2
abundance: many
j_gene: TRBJ2-7
d_gene: NA
CDR3aa: CASTPPGTLSYEQYF
CDR3nt: TGTGCCAGCACCCCCCCCGGCACGTTGAGCTACGAGCAGTACTTC

v_gene: TRBV19
abundance: NA
j_gene: TRBJ1-2
d_gene: NA
CDR3aa: CASSMGGYYGYTF
CDR3nt: TGTGCCAGTAGTATGGGAGGGTACTATGGCTACACCTTC

v_gene: TRBV11-1
abundance: NA
j_gene: TRBJ2-7
d_gene: TRBD1
CDR3aa: CASGLFAGQGFYEQYF
CDR3nt: TGTGCCAGCGGCTTATTCGCGGGACAGGGGTTCTACGAGCAGTACTTC

v_gene: TRBV29-1
abundance: NA
j_gene: TRBJ2-7
d_gene: NA
CDR3aa: CSLNPYEQYF
CDR3nt: TGCAGCCTGAACCCCTACGAGCAGTACTTC

v_gene: TRBV12-3/TRBV12-4
abundance: once
j_gene: TRBJ2-3
d_gene: TRBD1
CDR3aa: CASNRDRPPVTDTQYF
CDR3nt: TGTGCCAGCAATCGGGACAGGCCGCCTGTTACAGATACGCAGTATTTT

v_gene: TRBV6-6
abundance: many
j_gene: TRBJ2-7
d_gene: NA
CDR3aa: CASSYTSAFYEQYF
CDR3nt: TGTGCCAGCAGTTACACCTCAGCATTCTACGAGCAGTACTTC

v_gene: TRBV13
abundance: few
j_gene: TRBJ2-3
d_gene: NA
CDR3aa: CASSSGIARADTQYF
CDR3nt: TGTGCCAGCAGCTCCGGAATCGCCAGAGCGGATACGCAGTATTTT

v_gene: TRBV10-3
abundance: NA
j_gene: TRBJ1-2
d_gene: NA
CDR3aa: CAISAPGVHGYTF
CDR3nt: TGTGCCATCAGTGCGCCAGGGGTTCATGGCTACACCTTC

v_gene: TRBV2
abundance: once
j_gene: TRBJ1-6
d_gene: NA
CDR3aa: CASRVYRDDNSPLHF
CDR3nt: TGTGCCAGCAGAGTGTACCGGGACGACAATTCACCCCTCCACTTT

v_gene: TRBV13
abundance: NA
j_gene: TRBJ2-1
d_gene: TRBD2
CDR3aa: CASSLVLAGDGGRSSYNEQFF
CDR3nt: TGTGCCAGCAGCTTAGTCCTTGCGGGGGACGGCGGACGAAGCTCCTACAATGAGCAGTTCTTC

v_gene: TRBV5-1
abundance: many
j_gene: TRBJ2-7
d_gene: NA
CDR3aa: CASSYLTGAGDEQYF
CDR3nt: TGCGCCAGCAGCTACTTGACAGGCGCGGGGGACGAGCAGTACTTC

v_gene: TRBV2
abundance: medium-sized
j_gene: TRBJ1-2
d_gene: TRBD1
CDR3aa: CASRDRKSDGYTF
CDR3nt: TGTGCCAGCAGGGACAGGAAAAGCGATGGCTACACCTTC

v_gene: TRBV7-6
abundance: few
j_gene: TRBJ2-1
d_gene: TRBD2
CDR3aa: CASSLATSGGGNEQFF
CDR3nt: TGTGCCAGCAGCTTAGCGACTAGCGGAGGGGGGAATGAGCAGTTCTTC

v_gene: TRBV11-2
abundance: few
j_gene: TRBJ1-3
d_gene: NA
CDR3aa: CASSFTGPPRENTIYF
CDR3nt: TGTGCCAGCAGCTTTACCGGGCCTCCGAGGGAAAACACCATATATTTT

v_gene: TRBV15
abundance: NA
j_gene: TRBJ2-1
d_gene: TRBD2
CDR3aa: CATSSESASGNEQFF
CDR3nt: TGTGCCACCAGCAGTGAGTCGGCTAGCGGCAATGAGCAGTTCTTC

v_gene: TRBV20-1
abundance: few
j_gene: TRBJ2-1
d_gene: NA
CDR3aa: CSARSRPSSYNEQFF
CDR3nt: TGCAGTGCCAGATCAAGACCGAGCTCCTACAATGAGCAGTTCTTC

v_gene: TRBV2
abundance: few
j_gene: TRBJ1-5
d_gene: TRBD1
CDR3aa: CATRDRGNQPQHF
CDR3nt: TGTGCCACCAGGGACAGGGGGAATCAGCCCCAGCATTTT

v_gene: TRBV29-1
abundance: NA
j_gene: TRBJ1-1
d_gene: NA
CDR3aa: CSVDGGGWGTEAFF
CDR3nt: TGCAGCGTTGACGGGGGGGGCTGGGGCACTGAAGCTTTCTTT

v_gene: TRBV24-1
abundance: many
j_gene: TRBJ2-1
d_gene: TRBD1
CDR3aa: CATSDPGTGQSNEQFF
CDR3nt: TGTGCCACCAGTGACCCCGGGACGGGACAGTCCAATGAGCAGTTCTTC

v_gene: TRBV5-4
abundance: NA
j_gene: TRBJ2-1
d_gene: TRBD2
CDR3aa: CASSLGLAGEREQFF
CDR3nt: TGTGCCAGCAGCTTGGGGTTAGCGGGGGAGCGCGAGCAGTTCTTC

v_gene: TRBV18
abundance: NA
j_gene: TRBJ2-2
d_gene: NA
CDR3aa: CASTPDRSNTGELFF
CDR3nt: TGTGCCAGCACACCGGACCGATCGAACACCGGGGAGCTGTTTTTT

v_gene: TRBV5-1
abundance: many
j_gene: TRBJ2-7
d_gene: NA
CDR3aa: CASSLDGDSHSSRQYF
CDR3nt: TGCGCCAGCAGCTTGGATGGAGACAGCCACAGCAGCAGGCAGTACTTC

v_gene: TRBV27
abundance: NA
j_gene: TRBJ2-5
d_gene: NA
CDR3aa: CASSSLVGQETQYF
CDR3nt: TGTGCCAGCAGTTCGCTAGTGGGCCAAGAGACCCAGTACTTC